The 5 T cell receptor beta chains below were found in one sample sequenced in a study of T cells in Graves' hyperthyroidism and ophthalmopathy. Amplification of TCR beta CDR3 regions was performed using RNA transcripts as template. First-round RT-PCR of the TCR CDR3 relied on the HTBI primer set. TCRdb redid the calling of the multiplex PCR reads with MiXCR, one entry per CDR3 protein. The sample carries around 500,000 distinct CDR3 sequences, 14% recorded once. The sample consisted of blood. The receptors originated from a woman between 40 and 50 years old with Graves' hyperthyroidism.

The chain has TRBV6-2 or TRBV6-3 and TRBJ2-3; weak D call: TRBD1 (5 bases). The germline V and J ends were trimmed by 5 bases and 5 bases, with 14 bases remaining between them. The length of the CDR3 is 14 residues. Germline CDR1 MNHEY, CDR2 SVGEGT. DNA of the CDR3: TGTGCCAGCAGTCGAGTGCCAGGGAAAGATACGCAGTATTTT. Encoded protein: CASSRVPGKDTQYF.

On this clonotype itself: The junction shows a germline mismatch at one end, possibly a read error. The chain uses TRBV5-1 and TRBJ2-1; 8 nucleotides align to TRBD2. Looked up from germline, CDR1 is SGHRS and CDR2 is YFSETQ. The CDR3 totals 15 residues. The CDR3 nucleotides are TGCGCCGGCAGCTTGGGGTTAGCGGGATTGAATGAGCAGTTCTTC. This codes for CAGSLGLAGLNEQFF.

The chain recombines TRBV5-8 with TRBJ2-1, with TRBD2 matching over 13 bases. The CDR3 covers 20 residues. Germline CDR1 SGHTS, CDR2 YDEGEE. J gave up 1 base and V 4 bases, and 14 bases lay outside the gene matches. CDR3 in DNA: TGTGCCAGCAGCATACTACCGGGACTAGCGGGACCCCCGTCCTACAATGAGCAGTTCTTC. Translation gives CASSILPGLAGPPSYNEQFF.

The chain uses TRBV14 and TRBJ2-2; TRBD1 might be the D (6 bases). The V gene's germline CDR1 is SGHDN and CDR2 FVKESK. This CDR3 contains 16 residues. The germline V and J ends were trimmed by 0 bases and 4 bases, with 12 bases remaining between them. The CDR3 nucleotides read TGTGCCAGCAGCCAAGAAGCAGGGGTTCCCACCGGGGAGCTGTTTTTT. It yields the protein CASSQEAGVPTGELFF.

This clonotype has at least ten counts. V gene TRBV12-3 or TRBV12-4 combines with J gene TRBJ1-5; D unresolved. The CDR3 loop spans 13 amino acids. V was cut by 3 bases and J by 4 bases, with 7 bases left in between. CDR3 bases: TGTGCCAGCAGTTTGACCCTAAATCAGCCCCAGCATTTT. Its protein is CASSLTLNQPQHF.